The 19 T cell receptor beta chains below come from one sample, sequenced in a study of beta chain features in type 1 diabetes. Sequencing targeted expressed TCRB transcripts, as all isolated RNA had been reverse transcribed. The protocol was immunoSEQ multiplex PCR, while the TCRdb copy is restricted to in-frame clones and leaves out a portion. The table records about 930,000 clones, roughly 15% of them present only once. Specimen: naive CD4+ T cells from blood. Receptors originate from a young woman in good health.

The chain carries TRBV7-9 and TRBJ2-5; D gene uncertain. The J call may be faulty, since TRBJ2-7 better matches the DNA end. Germline V gene sequence: CDR1 SEHNR, CDR2 FQNEAQ (reference sequence). The CDR3 sequence is 14 residues long. This chain's CDR3 is CASSLAGLNYEQYF. In DNA form, the CDR3 reads TGTGCCAGCAGCTTAGCGGGCCTAAACTACGAGCAGTACTTC.

This chain links TRBV25-1 with TRBJ1-1; 10 bases agree with TRBD1. The V gene's germline CDR1 is MGHDK and CDR2 SYGVNS. The CDR3 sequence is 14 residues long. V shed 5 bases and J 8 bases; nucleotides not matched to a gene: 8. The CDR3 DNA sequence: TGTGCCAGCAGTTTTCAGGACAGGGGGACCGAAGCTTTCTTT. This codes for CASSFQDRGTEAFF.

The rearrangement links TRBV7-2 to TRBJ2-2; weak D call: TRBD1 (5 bases). V was cut by 2 bases and J by 1 base, with 8 bases left in between. From germline, CDR1 is SGHTA and CDR2 FQGNSA. The CDR3 runs 15 residues. CDR3 residues: CASSLRQGNTGELFF. CDR3 nucleotide sequence: TGTGCCAGCAGCTTACGGCAGGGGAACACCGGGGAGCTGTTTTTT.

Of note for this clone: This specimen includes other DNA sequences encoding the same CDR3. The V call is TRBV28, the J call TRBJ2-2, with D unclear. The CDR3 sequence is 11 residues long. Germline V CDR1 and CDR2: MDHEN, SYDVKM. The V and J ends lost 6 bases and 4 bases respectively, with 3 bases between them. The CDR3 is CASSPTGELFF. For the CDR3, the DNA is TGTGCCAGCAGCCCCACCGGGGAGCTGTTTTTT.

This clone was counted only a few times. The rearrangement joins TRBV9 to TRBJ2-2; D is unclear. Germline V CDR1 and CDR2: SGDLS, YYNGEE. Deletions cut 0 bases from V and 6 bases from J, with 9 bases between. The CDR3 sequence is 14 residues long. CDR3: CASSVEGFPGELFF. The CDR3 region has the DNA TGTGCCAGCAGCGTAGAGGGCTTTCCCGGGGAGCTGTTTTTT.

The V and J genes are TRBV7-2 and TRBJ2-1; the match to TRBD2 covers 8 bases. CDR3 length: 15 amino acids. V shed 5 bases and J 3 bases; nucleotides not matched to a gene: 6. From germline, CDR1 is SGHTA and CDR2 FQGNSA. In DNA, the CDR3 is TGTGCCAGCAGCCCCCGGAGCGGGGGCTACAATGAGCAGTTCTTC. This translates into CASSPRSGGYNEQFF.

The rearrangement joins TRBV4-3 to TRBJ1-5; no reliable D call. Trimming left V 0 bases short and J 7 bases short, with 16 bases between. Germline loops: CDR1 LGHNA, CDR2 YSLEER. This CDR3 has 16 amino acids. CDR3 bases: TGCGCCAGCAGCCAAGATCTTGTGGGGTATCGGCAGCCCCAGCATTTT. Translated, it gives CASSQDLVGYRQPQHF.

In its sample, this clone was seen a few times. The CDR3 DNA reads TGTGCCAGCAGCACATGGGGGGCGGGAGGGCCCAATGAGCAGTTCTTC. This sequence encodes CASSTWGAGGPNEQFF. The V gene is TRBV9, the J gene TRBJ2-1; 9 nucleotides agree with TRBD2. Germline values: CDR1 SGDLS, CDR2 YYNGEE. This CDR3 has 16 residues. V shed 4 bases and J 6 bases; nucleotides not matched to a gene: 11.

The V and J genes are TRBV27 and TRBJ2-7; 7 bases map to TRBD2. Per germline, CDR1 MNHEY and CDR2 SMNVEV (reference sequence). V gave up 0 bases and J gave up 0 bases; unmatched junction bases: 2. This CDR3 contains 15 residues. CDR3 nucleotide sequence: TGTGCCAGCAGTTTATCTCCTAGCGGCTCCTACGAGCAGTACTTC. Translating gives CASSLSPSGSYEQYF.

This clone showed up just a few times. This chain uses TRBV18 with TRBJ2-1, with D uncertain. The CDR3 has 14 amino acids. V lost 1 base to trimming and J lost 5 bases, with 9 bases between them. Per the germline V gene, CDR1 is KGHSH and CDR2 is LQKENI. The CDR3 nucleotides read TGTGCCAGCTCACCACGAGGTACCGACAATGAGCAGTTCTTC. Translating gives CASSPRGTDNEQFF.

The genes are TRBV7-2 and TRBJ2-7; 11 nucleotides agree with TRBD2. J lost 8 bases, V lost 1 base, and 13 bases had no gene match. The CDR3 spans 17 residues. The V gene's germline CDR1 is SGHTA and CDR2 FQGNSA. The CDR3 DNA is TGTGCCAGCAGCTTAGAGCATAGCGGGAGGGCCACCAGAAAGCAGTACTTC. This codes for CASSLEHSGRATRKQYF.

The V gene is TRBV7-3, the J gene TRBJ2-2; either TRBD1 or TRBD2 may fit D (5 bases each). The germline CDR1 and CDR2 sequences are SGHTA and FQGTGA. The ends were cut back, 10 bases at V and 5 bases at J, with 17 bases in the middle. The CDR3 has 14 residues. Here the CDR3 DNA reads TGTGCCACCAAACCCGGGACCAATACCGGGGAGCTGTTTTTT. Translating gives CATKPGTNTGELFF.

This sequence joins TRBV28 and TRBJ2-3; tentative D call: TRBD1 (6 bases). Germline CDR1 and CDR2: MDHEN and SYDVKM. The CDR3 spans 14 residues. Trimming took off 3 bases at V and 6 bases at J, with 13 bases between the two ends. The CDR3 loop reads CASSFGRGYDTQYF. DNA for the CDR3: TGTGCCAGCAGTTTCGGCAGGGGTTACGATACGCAGTATTTT.

This clone was counted a few times. The rearrangement joins TRBV27 to TRBJ2-2; weak D call: TRBD1 (6 bases). Germline CDR1 and CDR2: MNHEY and SMNVEV (reference sequence). V lost 4 bases and J 1 base, leaving 7 bases between the germline ends. CDR3 length: 14 residues. The chain's CDR3 is CASSSTGNTGELFF. DNA of the CDR3: TGTGCCAGCAGTTCGACAGGGAACACCGGGGAGCTGTTTTTT.

V is TRBV18 and J is TRBJ1-5; a possible D gene is TRBD1 (6 bases). The CDR3 sequence is 13 residues long. The V end lost 8 bases, the J end lost 5 bases, and 13 bases lay between the germline ends. Germline lookup yields CDR1 KGHSH and CDR2 LQKENI. The CDR3 reads CASVEQGDQPQHF. The CDR3 DNA is TGTGCCAGCGTCGAACAGGGAGATCAGCCCCAGCATTTT.

J is TRBJ2-7 and V is TRBV6-1, with 10 bases that match TRBD1. This CDR3 is built from 14 residues. V lost 10 bases and J lost 0; bases outside the gene matches: 6. Germline CDR1 MNHNS, CDR2 SASEGT. CDR3 region: CATRGQGSSYEQYF. The CDR3 coding sequence is TGTGCCACCCGGGGACAGGGGAGCTCCTACGAGCAGTACTTC.

The V and J genes are TRBV5-1 and TRBJ2-1; D uncertain. CDR3 length equals 12 residues. The V gene's germline CDR1 is SGHRS and CDR2 YFSETQ. V lost 1 base to trimming and J lost 8 bases, with 7 bases between them. This chain's CDR3 is CASSLQLDEQFF. CDR3 in DNA: TGCGCCAGCAGCTTGCAGTTAGATGAGCAGTTCTTC.

This clone has more than one count but fewer than ten. The V gene is TRBV28, the J gene TRBJ2-7; D is possibly TRBD1 (6 bases). The CDR3 extends over 12 amino acids. V was trimmed by 7 bases and J by 4 bases, leaving 11 bases between them. CDR1 and CDR2 from the germline V gene are MDHEN and SYDVKM. CDR3 protein: CASNLQGYEQYF. CDR3 coding DNA: TGTGCCAGCAATCTACAGGGTTACGAGCAGTACTTC.

The chain links TRBV9 to TRBJ1-4; a possible D gene is TRBD1 (5 bases). Trimming left V 4 bases short and J 4 bases short, with 17 bases between. The CDR3 sequence is 16 residues long. Germline values: CDR1 SGDLS, CDR2 YYNGEE. The chain's CDR3 is CASSPLRGKGNEKLFF. The CDR3 DNA follows: TGTGCCAGCAGCCCTCTTCGGGGCAAGGGTAATGAAAAACTGTTTTTT.